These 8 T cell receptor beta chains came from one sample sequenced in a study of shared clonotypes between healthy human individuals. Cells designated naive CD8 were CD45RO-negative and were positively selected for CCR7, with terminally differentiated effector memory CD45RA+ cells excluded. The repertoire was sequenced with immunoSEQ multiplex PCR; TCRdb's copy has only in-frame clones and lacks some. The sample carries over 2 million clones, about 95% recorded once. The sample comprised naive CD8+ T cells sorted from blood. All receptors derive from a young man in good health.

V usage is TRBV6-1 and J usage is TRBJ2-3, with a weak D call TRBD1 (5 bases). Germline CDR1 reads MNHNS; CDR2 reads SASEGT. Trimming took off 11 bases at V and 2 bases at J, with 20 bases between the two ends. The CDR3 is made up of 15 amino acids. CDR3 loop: CAGQMRQRTTDTQYF. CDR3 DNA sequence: TGTGCCGGGCAAATGAGACAGCGTACCACAGATACGCAGTATTTT.

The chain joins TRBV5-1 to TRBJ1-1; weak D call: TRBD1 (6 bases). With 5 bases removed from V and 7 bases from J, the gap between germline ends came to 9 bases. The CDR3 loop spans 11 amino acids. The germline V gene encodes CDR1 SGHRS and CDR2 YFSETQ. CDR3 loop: CASRRGGEAFF. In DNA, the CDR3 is TGCGCCAGCAGACGAGGGGGTGAAGCTTTCTTT. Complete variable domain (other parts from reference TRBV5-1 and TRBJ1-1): KAGVTQTPRYLIKTRGQQVTLSCSPISGHRSVSWYQQTPGQGLQFLFEYFSETQRNKGNFPGRFSGRQFSNSRSEMNVSTLELGDSALYLCASRRGGEAFFGQGTRLTVV.

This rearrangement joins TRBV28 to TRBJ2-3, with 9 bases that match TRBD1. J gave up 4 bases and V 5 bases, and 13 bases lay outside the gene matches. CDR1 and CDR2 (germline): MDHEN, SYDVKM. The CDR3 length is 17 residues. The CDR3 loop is CASSRRGQGVKADTQYF. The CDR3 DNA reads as TGTGCCAGCAGTCGTAGGGGACAGGGAGTAAAGGCAGATACGCAGTATTTT.

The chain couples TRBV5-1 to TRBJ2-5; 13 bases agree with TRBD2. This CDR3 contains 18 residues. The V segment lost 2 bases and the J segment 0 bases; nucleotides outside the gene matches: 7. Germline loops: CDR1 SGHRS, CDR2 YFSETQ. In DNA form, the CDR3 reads TGCGCCAGCAGCTTTCTCGGACTAGCGGGGGTGTACCAAGAGACCCAGTACTTC. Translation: CASSFLGLAGVYQETQYF.

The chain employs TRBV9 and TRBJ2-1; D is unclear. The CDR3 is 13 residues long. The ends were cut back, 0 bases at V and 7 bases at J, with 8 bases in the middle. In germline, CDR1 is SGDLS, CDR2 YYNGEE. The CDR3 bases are TGTGCCAGCAGCGTAGATTTAGTGAATGAGCAGTTCTTC. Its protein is CASSVDLVNEQFF.

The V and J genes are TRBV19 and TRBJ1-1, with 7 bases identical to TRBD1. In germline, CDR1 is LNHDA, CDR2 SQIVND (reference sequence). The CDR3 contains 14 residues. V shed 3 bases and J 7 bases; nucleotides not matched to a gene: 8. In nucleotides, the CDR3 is TGTGCCAGTAGTATCGGGGAGGGGGCAGGTGAAGCTTTCTTT. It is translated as CASSIGEGAGEAFF.

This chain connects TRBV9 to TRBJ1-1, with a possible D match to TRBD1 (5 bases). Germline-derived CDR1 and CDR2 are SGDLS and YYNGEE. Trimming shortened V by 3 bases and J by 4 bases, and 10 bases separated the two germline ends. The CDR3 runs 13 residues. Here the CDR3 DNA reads TGTGCCAGCAGCGGAGGGGATGGCACTGAAGCTTTCTTT. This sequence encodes CASSGGDGTEAFF.

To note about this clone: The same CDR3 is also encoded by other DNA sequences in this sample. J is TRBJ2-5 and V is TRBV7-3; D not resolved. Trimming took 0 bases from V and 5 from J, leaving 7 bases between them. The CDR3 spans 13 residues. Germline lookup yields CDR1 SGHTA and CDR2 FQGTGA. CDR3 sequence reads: CASSLTLGETQYF. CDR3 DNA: TGTGCCAGCAGCTTAACTCTAGGCGAGACCCAGTACTTC.